This TCR beta chain was recovered during a study of T cells in Graves' hyperthyroidism and ophthalmopathy. Study-wide findings and caveats: Most thyroid clonotypes that were expanded above 0.001 also turned up in blood.

CDR3 length equals 15 residues. V was trimmed by 6 bases and J by 6 bases, leaving 18 bases between them. Researchers amplified the TCR beta CDR3 regions from RNA transcripts. Initially, a first-round RT-PCR of the TCR CDR3 employed the HTBI primer set. One entry per CDR3 protein, called by TCRdb with MiXCR from the multiplex PCR reads. The data contain hundreds of thousands of distinct CDR3 sequences, about 14% of them seen just once; the ten biggest clones take up roughly 10%. Patients aged 18 to 65 with hyperthyroidism were newly diagnosed, with duration under 2 months. Diagnoses were established using clinical symptoms, serum thyroxine and TRAb, thyroid ultrasound and orbital computed tomography. This clonotype was detected many times. What it recognizes is unknown.

The source is a woman aged 18-35 years with Graves' hyperthyroidism. Specimen: blood. The chain uses TRBV12-3 or TRBV12-4 and TRBJ1-5; possibly TRBD1 for D (6 bases). CDR3 sequence reads: CASSRRTGSSQPQHF. The CDR3 coding sequence is TGTGCCAGCAGCCGACGAACAGGGAGTAGTCAGCCCCAGCATTTT.